These 17 T cell receptor beta chains share one sample of origin, sequenced in a study of human T cells and chemical hapten exposure. Unfractionated whole blood yielded the extracted total RNA. Library preparation tagged each individual cDNA molecule with a unique molecular identifier. TCRdb itself ran the reads through MiXCR, one entry per CDR3 protein. The top ten clones hold about 5.6% of a sample with under 800 distinct CDR3 sequences, around nine tenths of them seen once. What was sequenced was whole blood. The receptors shown here come from a human donor with alopecia, or a healthy volunteer (not recorded which). Some clones in this sample may be carry-over from other donors' samples. This table probably holds off-target reads from a library built for another chain.

This clonotype was seen once. The chain couples TRBV29-1 to TRBJ2-7, with 7 bases matching TRBD1. Trimming took 5 bases from V and 1 from J; bases not matched to a gene: 5. Germline V gene sequence: CDR1 SQVTM, CDR2 ANQGSEA. This CDR3 spans 13 amino acids. The CDR3 DNA sequence: TGCAGCGTTTCCCTGGACAGGTCCTACGAGCAGTACTTC. Amino acid sequence: CSVSLDRSYEQYF.

The gene calls are TRBV4-3 and TRBJ2-7; D is unclear. CDR1 is LGHNA and CDR2 is YSLEER in the germline V gene. The V and J ends lost 3 bases and 1 base respectively, with 7 bases between them. The CDR3 contains 13 residues. The CDR3 DNA is TGCGCCAGCAGCCAGGGTTATTCCTACGAGCAGTACTTC. Its protein is CASSQGYSYEQYF.

This rearrangement joins TRBV27 to TRBJ2-1, with a weak D call TRBD1 (6 bases). The germline V gene encodes CDR1 MNHEY and CDR2 SMNVEV (reference sequence). The CDR3 is made up of 13 amino acids. Trimming pared 6 bases from V and 4 bases from J, leaving 10 bases between. As DNA, the CDR3 is TGTGCCAGCAGGGGTGGGACATACAATGAGCAGTTCTTC. Its translation: CASRGGTYNEQFF.

This sequence joins TRBV4-2 and TRBJ2-3; 7 bases line up with TRBD1. The V gene's germline CDR1 is LGHNA and CDR2 YNFKEQ. The CDR3 has 16 residues. V shed 0 bases, J shed 4 bases, and the junction held 7 bases outside the gene matches. The CDR3 bases are TGTGCCAGCAGCCAAGAAAACAAGCAGGGGGCAGATACGCAGTATTTT. Amino acids: CASSQENKQGADTQYF.

The chain carries TRBV29-1 and TRBJ2-5; weak D call: TRBD1 (5 bases). The CDR3 runs 16 residues. Germline assignment: CDR1 SQVTM and CDR2 ANQGSEA. With 7 bases removed from V and 0 bases from J, the gap between germline ends came to 21 bases. This chain's CDR3 is CSAARAGRAHQETQYF. CDR3 DNA sequence: TGCAGCGCCGCCAGGGCCGGAAGGGCCCACCAAGAGACCCAGTACTTC.

In this sample, this clonotype turned up a few times. The rearrangement links TRBV5-4 to TRBJ1-1; D perhaps matches TRBD1 (6 bases). The CDR3 sequence is 14 residues long. Germline CDR1 SGHNT, CDR2 YYREEE (reference sequence). Trimming stripped 4 bases from V and 1 base from J, with 11 bases between. CDR3: CASSSGQPNTEAFF. Written as DNA, the CDR3 is TGTGCCAGCAGCAGCGGACAGCCGAACACTGAAGCTTTCTTT.

The chain has TRBV4-1 and TRBJ1-4, with D possibly being TRBD1 (5 bases). The germline V gene has CDR1 MGHRA and CDR2 YSYEKL. The CDR3 is 17 residues long. Deletions cut 5 bases from V and 8 bases from J, with 24 bases between. The DNA for the CDR3 is TGCGCCAGCAGCTCCGTCCCACCGGAGGGACTGGGAGAAAAACTGTTTTTT. Translating gives CASSSVPPEGLGEKLFF.

The rearrangement links TRBV29-1 to TRBJ1-1; D ambiguous. The CDR3 is 19 residues long. Germline values: CDR1 SQVTM, CDR2 ANQGSEA. The ends were cut back, 3 bases at V and 3 bases at J, with 29 bases in the middle. The CDR3 sequence is CSVDPQETATRIVDTEAFF. CDR3 bases: TGCAGCGTTGATCCCCAAGAGACGGCAACCAGGATAGTGGACACTGAAGCTTTCTTT.

The rearrangement links TRBV29-1 to TRBJ2-1, with D tentatively TRBD1 (6 bases). Germline CDR1 and CDR2: SQVTM and ANQGSEA. The CDR3 covers 12 residues. Trimming left V 6 bases short and J 5 bases short, with 11 bases between. Written as DNA, the CDR3 is TGCAGCGTAGCGGACAGTAACAATGAGCAGTTCTTC. Translated, it gives CSVADSNNEQFF.

The rearrangement links TRBV3-1 to TRBJ1-1; TRBD1 is a possible D gene (5 bases). Germline CDR1 is LGHDT and CDR2 is YNNKEL (reference sequence). Trimming cost V 1 base and J 0 bases, with 9 bases left between them. The CDR3 runs 15 residues. CDR3 sequence reads: CASSQGGGLNTEAFF. The CDR3 DNA reads TGTGCCAGCAGCCAAGGGGGCGGCCTGAACACTGAAGCTTTCTTT.

This chain uses TRBV4-1 with TRBJ1-4, with D hard to call. Germline V gene data show CDR1 as MGHRA and CDR2 as YSYEKL. The CDR3 contains 15 residues. V was shortened by 2 bases and J by 0 bases, with 7 bases between the two germline ends. In DNA, the CDR3 is TGCGCCAGCAGCCAAACCGCATCAACTAATGAAAAACTGTTTTTT. Protein: CASSQTASTNEKLFF.

The chain joins TRBV28 to TRBJ1-1; D gene uncertain. Trimming cost V 5 bases and J 2 bases, with 6 bases left between them. The CDR3 loop spans 12 amino acids. CDR1 is MDHEN and CDR2 is SYDVKM in the germline V gene. The CDR3 DNA is TGTGCCAGCAGTGATTACAACACTGAAGCTTTCTTT. Its translation: CASSDYNTEAFF.

The rearrangement joins TRBV11-2 to TRBJ1-4; 9 nucleotides agree with TRBD1. Germline-derived CDR1 and CDR2 are SGHAT and FQNNGV. The CDR3 sequence is 14 residues long. Losses at the gene ends were 5 bases for V and 10 bases for J; bases not matched to a gene: 8. This CDR3 is CASSKLTGGGKLFF. Here the CDR3 DNA reads TGTGCCAGCAGCAAACTGACAGGGGGGGGAAAACTGTTTTTT.

The gene calls are TRBV28 and TRBJ1-1; D is undetermined. This CDR3 region has 12 residues. With 6 bases removed from V and 1 base from J, the gap between germline ends came to 6 bases. Germline CDR1 and CDR2: MDHEN and SYDVKM. The CDR3 loop is CASRTPNTEAFF. CDR3 nucleotide sequence: TGTGCCAGCAGGACCCCGAACACTGAAGCTTTCTTT.

In this sample, this clonotype turned up once. The rearrangement joins TRBV5-1 to TRBJ2-1; 9 bases map to TRBD2. The germline V gene has CDR1 SGHRS and CDR2 YFSETQ. This CDR3 contains 16 residues. The trim removed 4 bases at V and 5 bases at J, leaving 10 bases unmatched. CDR3 loop: CASSGAETSGNNEQFF. In DNA form, the CDR3 reads TGCGCCAGCAGCGGCGCGGAGACTAGCGGAAACAATGAGCAGTTCTTC.

This clonotype has only a few counts. The chain links TRBV7-2 to TRBJ2-1; a weak D match, TRBD2 (6 bases). CDR3 size: 14 residues. Germline lookup yields CDR1 SGHTA and CDR2 FQGNSA. Trimming cost V 8 bases and J 4 bases, with 15 bases left between them. DNA of the CDR3: TGTGCCAGCGTCCAATGGGGACTTTACAATGAGCAGTTCTTC. It yields the protein CASVQWGLYNEQFF.

This chain links TRBV7-9 with TRBJ2-1; D not certain. The V end lost 6 bases, the J end lost 3 bases, and 24 bases lay between the germline ends. Germline CDR1 and CDR2: SEHNR and FQNEAQ (reference sequence). This CDR3 has 18 residues. CDR3 residues: CASSSTRASETFYNEQFF. CDR3 coding DNA: TGTGCCAGCAGTTCTACCCGGGCCTCGGAGACTTTCTACAATGAGCAGTTCTTC.